A selection of T cell receptor beta chains follows, all from one sample in a study of blood T cell repertoires in COVID-19. Profiled with immunoSEQ multiplex PCR; TCRdb holds only in-frame clones, not every one. There are hundreds of thousands of clones in the sample; roughly 84% occur only once, and 1.4% to 1.5% lies in the top ten. The material sequenced was PBMCs or T cells enriched from blood (not recorded which). The receptors were gathered from a woman in her late teens or twenties who had been exposed to COVID-19. Each CDR3 is given with its conserved first and last residue. Fields, in order: D gene, V gene, J gene, clone size, CDR3 DNA, CDR3 protein. The D gene is left open where the match is weak. Clone size, where shown, is once, few, many, or a class for clones that have expanded.

-,TRBV6-6,TRBJ1-1,-,TGTGCCAGCAGTTACGGGGCAGGCGAAGCTTTCTTT,CASSYGAGEAFF
-,TRBV28,TRBJ2-1,once,TGTGCCAGCAGAGCCTCTAACAATGAGCAGTTCTTC,CASRASNNEQFF
-,TRBV10-3,TRBJ2-1,-,TGTGCCATCAGTCCCTTTGTGGGGGGTCCCTCCAATGAGCAGTTCTTC,CAISPFVGGPSNEQFF
-,TRBV27,TRBJ1-1,-,TGTGCCAGCAGTTACGGGAACACTGAAGCTTTCTTT,CASSYGNTEAFF
-,TRBV28,TRBJ1-1,few,TGTGCCAGCAGTTTAGTGCGACGGAGGAACACTGAAGCTTTCTTT,CASSLVRRRNTEAFF
-,TRBV10-3,TRBJ2-3,few,TGTGCCATCAGGGCCGGGACATACACAGATACGCAGTATTTT,CAIRAGTYTDTQYF
TRBD2,TRBV28,TRBJ2-3,-,TGTGCCAGCAGGCTGGTCGGCGGGGGGGCCGATACGCAGTATTTT,CASRLVGGGADTQYF
-,TRBV9,TRBJ1-2,few,TGTGCCAGCAGCGCCCCGGGGGAGAGGCAAGGCTACACCTTC,CASSAPGERQGYTF
TRBD1,TRBV27,TRBJ1-2,once,TGTGCCAGCAGTTTATTGGTCACAGGGGTAGGCTATGGCTACACCTTC,CASSLLVTGVGYGYTF
-,TRBV7-8,TRBJ1-1,-,TGTGCCAGCAGCTTAGGTGACAGCACTGAAGCTTTCTTT,CASSLGDSTEAFF
TRBD1,TRBV5-6,TRBJ1-6,-,TGTGCCAGCAGCTTGATCCCGGGACAGAATTCACCCCTCCACTTT,CASSLIPGQNSPLHF
-,TRBV5-4,TRBJ1-2,-,TGTGCCAGCAGCTTAGGTCTCCCGGGAGGCTACACCTTC,CASSLGLPGGYTF
TRBD1,TRBV27,TRBJ1-2,-,TGTGCCAGCAGTTTCGGACAGGGGGTTGGCTACACCTTC,CASSFGQGVGYTF
-,TRBV4-2,TRBJ1-2,once,TGTGCCAGCAGCCTTACCCCTGGGGGGGCCGGCTATGGCTACACCTTC,CASSLTPGGAGYGYTF
-,TRBV5-4,TRBJ2-5,-,TGTGCCAGCAGCACCCGTTTTGGGGGCGCAGAGACCCAGTACTTC,CASSTRFGGAETQYF
-,TRBV7-9,TRBJ2-7,-,TGTGCCAGCAGCTCCAGCCGAGGGACCTACGAGCAGTACTTC,CASSSSRGTYEQYF
-,TRBV9,TRBJ2-7,-,TGTGCCAGCAGCGTAGCGATTAATGAGGAGGGGACCGAGCAGTACTTC,CASSVAINEEGTEQYF
TRBD1,TRBV6-6,TRBJ1-1,-,TGTGCCAGCAGTCTCGACAGGGCCTCGCCCTCCATGAACACTGAAGCTTTCTTT,CASSLDRASPSMNTEAFF